The present entry profiles one T cell receptor (beta chain) with its context. The sample originates from a study of technical replicates of blood from a handful of donors. Produced via immunoSEQ multiplex PCR; TCRdb's table is partial and in-frame only. The repertoire has 9,500 to 15,000 clones, roughly nine tenths of them found once; the top ten carry 8.5% to 9%. Germline CDR1 and CDR2: WNHNN and SYGVQD (reference sequence). The V gene lost 0 bases and the J gene lost 1 base, with 12 bases spanning the gap. This CDR3 contains 16 residues. The TCR was taken from a human donor in good health. The sequencing sample was made of PBMCs. The chain carries TRBV10-1 and TRBJ1-1; a possible D gene is TRBD1 (5 bases). The CDR3 nucleotides read TGCGCCAGCAGTGAGTCCCTAACAGGACCGAACACTGAAGCTTTCTTT. Protein: CASSESLTGPNTEAFF.